This is a list of T cell receptor beta chains from one sample in a study of cytomegalovirus exposure and HLA in healthy donors. Produced via immunoSEQ multiplex PCR; TCRdb's table is partial and in-frame only. Seen here are about 190,000 clones, 87% observed once, and the top ten hold 1.3%. The sample taken for sequencing was PBMCs. The receptors were gathered from a man aged 25-45 years in good health and CMV-seronegative. The CDR3 runs from the conserved cysteine through the conserved F or W. The D gene is left open where the match is weak. Rows give clone size only sometimes, using once, few, many, or a class for an expanded clone.

>TRBV6-5|-|-|14|TRBJ2-5
TGTGCCAGCACCACCTCGTGGACAAAAGAGACCCAGTACTTC
CASTTSWTKETQYF
>TRBV10-1|-|TRBD1|14|TRBJ1-1
TGCGCCAGCAGGACAGGGGGAAAAAACACTGAAGCTTTCTTT
CASRTGGKNTEAFF
>TRBV7-9|-|TRBD2|18|TRBJ2-5
TGTGCCAGCAGCTTAGAGGCGACTAGCGGGGGACTTCAAGAGACCCAGTACTTC
CASSLEATSGGLQETQYF
>TRBV5-1|-|-|16|TRBJ2-1
TGCGCCAGCAGCTCTCAGACTGTCCACGACTACAATGAGCAGTTCTTC
CASSSQTVHDYNEQFF
>TRBV10-3|-|TRBD1|14|TRBJ1-1
TGTGCCATCAGACCTATAATGCAGGGGGAGAAAGCTTTCTTT
CAIRPIMQGEKAFF
>TRBV28|-|TRBD1|17|TRBJ2-5
TGTGCCAGCAGTTTCGCCACGGACAGGGGATCAGGAAAGACCCAGTACTTC
CASSFATDRGSGKTQYF
>TRBV5-4|once|TRBD2|15|TRBJ2-7
TGTGCCAGCAGCTTGGCCGGGACTAGCTCCTACGAGCAGTACTTC
CASSLAGTSSYEQYF
>TRBV21-1|-|-|15|TRBJ2-1
TGTGCCAGCATCCGCAGGGCCCAGAAACACAATGAGCAGTTCTTC
CASIRRAQKHNEQFF
>TRBV19|few|TRBD2|13|TRBJ2-1
TGTGCCAGTAGTATGGGAGCGGGGTATGAGCAGTTCTTC
CASSMGAGYEQFF
>TRBV18|-|TRBD1|16|TRBJ2-7
TGTGCCAGCTCGCATAGGGGGCAGCTTAACTCCTACGAGCAGTACTTC
CASSHRGQLNSYEQYF
>TRBV5-1|-|-|13|TRBJ2-2
TGCGCCAGCAGCTTCGGAGGTGACGGGGAGCTGTTTTTT
CASSFGGDGELFF
>TRBV19|many|-|15|TRBJ1-4
TGTGCCAGTAGTAAACAACCTGCAACTAATGAAAAACTGTTTTTT
CASSKQPATNEKLFF
>TRBV7-9|-|-|13|TRBJ2-1
TGTGCCAGCAGCGCCAGTGGTTACAATGAGCAGTTCTTC
CASSASGYNEQFF
>TRBV5-6|once|TRBD1|14|TRBJ1-2
TGTGCCAGCAGCGACCGGACAGGGGGATATGGCTACACCTTC
CASSDRTGGYGYTF
>TRBV29-1|-|-|13|TRBJ1-5
TGCAGCGTTGGGTCGGGCGGGAATCAGCCCCAGCATTTT
CSVGSGGNQPQHF
>TRBV5-1|-|TRBD1|14|TRBJ1-4
TGCGCCAGCAGCTTGGGGACAGGCGAGGGAAAACTGTTTTTT
CASSLGTGEGKLFF
>TRBV6-4|-|-|12|TRBJ2-2
TGTGCCAGCAGTGACCCCGGGGGGGAGCTGTTTTTT
CASSDPGGELFF
>TRBV10-3|-|-|15|TRBJ1-1
TGTGCCATCAGTGATACAGGGCGATCGGACACTGAAGCTTTCTTT
CAISDTGRSDTEAFF
>TRBV7-6|-|-|12|TRBJ2-5
TGTGCCAGCAGCTCCCGACAGGAGACCCAGTACTTC
CASSSRQETQYF
>TRBV11-2|-|TRBD2|17|TRBJ2-1
TGTGCCAGCAGCCCCCCTAGACTAGCGGGCAATTACAATGAGCAGTTCTTC
CASSPPRLAGNYNEQFF
>TRBV7-8|-|TRBD1|14|TRBJ2-1
TGTGCCAGCAGCCGGGACAGGGGGCGCGATGAGCAGTTCTTC
CASSRDRGRDEQFF
>TRBV6-6|-|TRBD1|12|TRBJ2-7
TGTGCCAGCAGCTATACAGGGGGCGAGCAGTACTTC
CASSYTGGEQYF
>TRBV27|-|TRBD1|16|TRBJ2-5
TGTGCCAGCAGTGCCGGGACAGGGTATACCCAAGAGACCCAGTACTTC
CASSAGTGYTQETQYF
>TRBV7-9|-|-|14|TRBJ1-1
TGTGCCAGCACCCCCGGGACATGGGGAGCTGAAGCTTTCTTT
CASTPGTWGAEAFF